Sequencing of this T cell receptor beta chain was carried out in a study of blood T cells in healthy people across ages. Study-level background: About one barcoded beta molecule per two T cells was captured by template switching. Points from the study as a whole: Greater diversity and more naive CD4+ cells were seen in long-lived donors than in aged donors. Unknown CMV status may confound age-related changes in expanded clones.

The CDR3 is 16 residues long. Trimming took 6 bases from V and 5 from J; bases not matched to a gene: 11. A word on this clonotype: Its specificity is not known.

The second PCR ran roughly 6 to 11 cycles with a sample-barcoded 5' primer and J-beta primers. From the 5' RACE reads, TCRdb called clonotypes with MiXCR, one entry per CDR3 protein. The sample contains about 1.6 million distinct CDR3 sequences, roughly a third of which appear only once. This receptor was obtained from a woman in her thirties in good health. Sequencing was done on a sample of blood. The V gene is TRBV12-3 or TRBV12-4, the J gene TRBJ2-3, with 10 positions matching TRBD2. CDR3 sequence (DNA): TGTGCCAGCAGCTATTATACTAGCGGGACAAAAGATACGCAGTATTTT. This sequence encodes CASSYYTSGTKDTQYF.